This T cell receptor (beta chain) was recovered during a study of blood T cell repertoires in COVID-19. The V gene end was trimmed by 8 bases and the J gene end by 3 bases; junction bases not matched to a gene: 5. CDR3 length: 13 amino acids. Germline values: CDR1 SNHLY, CDR2 FYNNEI. The assay was immunoSEQ multiplex PCR, and TCRdb's table has in-frame clones only and misses some. This sample yields 200,000 to 300,000 clones, of which around 83% are seen a single time; approximately 2% belongs to the top ten. V and J are TRBV2 and TRBJ1-2; 8 bases line up with TRBD1. This TCR derives from a man aged 35-49 years who had recovered from COVID-19. Sequencing was carried out using peripheral blood. CDR3 residues: CASFDRGHYGYTF. CDR3 coding DNA: TGTGCCAGCTTTGACAGGGGCCACTATGGCTACACCTTC.